The 21 T cell receptor beta chains reported below all come from one sample, sequenced in a study of control samples from healthy donors and cancer patients. Clones were sequenced by immunoSEQ multiplex PCR, and TCRdb holds only the in-frame ones, with some missing. The repertoire holds about 140,000 clones, with roughly 88% as singletons. Sequencing was carried out using blood. The source of these receptors is a young man in good health.

J is TRBJ2-1 and V is TRBV5-4; TRBD2 aligns across 11 bases. This CDR3 has 17 amino acids. Germline CDR1 and CDR2: SGHNT and YYREEE (reference sequence). V lost 6 bases and J lost 5; bases outside the gene matches: 13. The DNA for the CDR3 is TGTGCCAGCACCCAGGAGGGTAGCGGGGGGGCCCACAATGAGCAGTTCTTC. Translating gives CASTQEGSGGAHNEQFF.

The gene calls are TRBV10-3 and TRBJ2-5; D remains ambiguous. CDR1 and CDR2 (germline): ENHRY, SYGVKD. V lost 3 bases and J 2 bases, leaving 13 bases between the germline ends. The CDR3 contains 15 residues. CDR3 nucleotides: TGTGCCATCAGTGATATAGGGCTTCCTCAAGAGACCCAGTACTTC. It is translated as CAISDIGLPQETQYF.

The table lists this clone with a few counts. The chain carries TRBV27 and TRBJ1-5; tentatively, D is TRBD1 (6 bases). The CDR3 contains 13 residues. The V gene lost 4 bases and the J gene lost 2 bases, with 6 bases spanning the gap. Germline-derived CDR1 and CDR2 are MNHEY and SMNVEV (reference sequence). The CDR3 loop is CASSSGGNQPQHF. The CDR3 nucleotides read TGTGCCAGCAGTTCAGGGGGCAATCAGCCCCAGCATTTT.

This clone was recorded only once. The gene calls are TRBV3-1 (or the pseudogene TRBV3-2) and TRBJ2-7; TRBD2 aligns across 7 bases. The germline gives CDR1 LGHDT, CDR2 YNNKEL (reference sequence). The CDR3 totals 15 residues. J lost 0 bases, V lost 4 bases, and 6 bases had no gene match. As DNA, the CDR3 is TGTGCCAGCAGCCGAGATACTAGCGCCTCCTACGAGCAGTACTTC. Amino acid sequence: CASSRDTSASYEQYF.

This rearrangement joins TRBV5-1 to TRBJ2-3; D is uncertain. The CDR3 loop spans 14 amino acids. Germline V CDR1 and CDR2: SGHRS, YFSETQ. Trimming took off 0 bases at V and 6 bases at J, with 11 bases between the two ends. CDR3 loop: CASSLASFSDTQYF. In DNA form, the CDR3 reads TGCGCCAGCAGCTTGGCGTCTTTCTCTGATACGCAGTATTTT. Full variable domain (outside the CDR3, taken from reference TRBV5-1 and TRBJ2-3): KAGVTQTPRYLIKTRGQQVTLSCSPISGHRSVSWYQQTPGQGLQFLFEYFSETQRNKGNFPGRFSGRQFSNSRSEMNVSTLELGDSALYLCASSLASFSDTQYFGPGTRLTVL.

The J gene is TRBJ1-4, the V gene TRBV30; D is ambiguous. The CDR3 loop spans 11 amino acids. V was pared by 3 bases and J by 5 bases, with 4 bases between. CDR1 is GTSNPN and CDR2 is SVGIG in the germline V gene (reference sequence). The CDR3 sequence is CAWRANEKLFF. CDR3 nucleotides: TGTGCCTGGAGGGCAAATGAAAAACTGTTTTTT.

V is TRBV9 and J is TRBJ2-5; TRBD2 matches at 7 bases. The trim removed 4 bases at V and 7 bases at J, leaving 10 bases unmatched. CDR3 size: 14 residues. The germline gives CDR1 SGDLS, CDR2 YYNGEE. The CDR3, as DNA: TGTGCCAGCAGCCCACGGGACTACCGAGGGACCCAGTACTTC. It encodes CASSPRDYRGTQYF.

The chain carries TRBV27 and TRBJ2-7; 8 nucleotides align to TRBD1. In germline, CDR1 is MNHEY, CDR2 SMNVEV (reference sequence). Trimming took 4 bases from V and 2 from J; bases not matched to a gene: 4. The CDR3 spans 14 residues. The CDR3 region has the DNA TGTGCCAGCAGTTCCCGGGACAGGACCTACGAGCAGTACTTC. It translates to CASSSRDRTYEQYF.

This clone was detected only a few times. The chain joins TRBV30 to TRBJ2-3; no definite D call. Germline V gene sequence: CDR1 GTSNPN, CDR2 SVGIG (reference sequence). This CDR3 is 11 amino acids long. V shed 3 bases and J shed 6 bases, with 7 bases lying between them. CDR3 amino acids: CAWSSLDTQYF. In nucleotides, the CDR3 is TGTGCCTGGAGCTCCCTCGATACGCAGTATTTT.

V and J are TRBV5-4 and TRBJ2-5; 9 nucleotides line up with TRBD2. J lost 5 bases, V lost 2 bases, and 7 bases had no gene match. The V gene's germline CDR1 is SGHNT and CDR2 YYREEE (reference sequence). The CDR3 consists of 15 residues. The CDR3 spells CASSFGTSSRETQYF. CDR3 DNA: TGTGCCAGCAGCTTCGGGACTAGCAGTCGGGAGACCCAGTACTTC.

The J gene is TRBJ1-5, the V gene TRBV7-3; 9 bases agree with TRBD1. The CDR3 spans 16 residues. Germline lookup yields CDR1 SGHTA and CDR2 FQGTGA. The V segment lost 5 bases and the J segment 5 bases; nucleotides outside the gene matches: 10. The CDR3 is CASSLEQRTGDQPQHF. The CDR3 DNA reads as TGTGCCAGCAGCCTCGAACAGCGGACAGGGGATCAGCCCCAGCATTTT.

The chain combines TRBV27 with TRBJ1-4; D unclear. V lost 9 bases and J 10 bases, leaving 15 bases between the germline ends. This CDR3 has 12 amino acids. From germline, CDR1 is MNHEY and CDR2 SMNVEV (reference sequence). CDR3 amino acids: CASSGDLTKLFF. CDR3 bases: TGTGCCAGTAGCGGAGATTTGACAAAACTGTTTTTT.

This chain links TRBV6-1 with TRBJ2-7; the match to TRBD2 covers 9 bases. Germline V CDR1 and CDR2: MNHNS, SASEGT. V was clipped by 0 bases and J by 1 base; unmatched bases: 1. The CDR3 runs 15 residues. CDR3 in amino acids: CASSEALAGSYEQYF. CDR3 DNA: TGTGCCAGCAGTGAAGCCCTAGCGGGGTCCTACGAGCAGTACTTC.

This clone was seen once. The rearrangement joins TRBV6-5 to TRBJ1-3; tentatively, D is TRBD1 (5 bases). The CDR3 loop spans 12 amino acids. CDR1 is MNHEY, CDR2 SVGAGI, per germline. V lost 11 bases and J 4 bases, leaving 12 bases between the germline ends. The CDR3 DNA reads as TGTGCCGCTGGGGGAGAAGGAAACACCATATATTTT. This sequence encodes CAAGGEGNTIYF.

V gene TRBV10-3 combines with J gene TRBJ1-2; possibly TRBD1 for D (5 bases). The CDR3 spans 12 residues. Trimming cost V 2 bases and J 8 bases, with 9 bases left between them. Germline V gives CDR1 ENHRY, CDR2 SYGVKD. Written as DNA, the CDR3 is TGTGCCATCAGTGAGGTAGGGGACGGCTACACCTTC. It translates to CAISEVGDGYTF.

This clone is a singleton in its sample. The CDR3 DNA reads as TGTGCCAGCTCCCCAGAATCCGGGACCCAGTACTTC. Its translation: CASSPESGTQYF. The chain employs TRBV18 and TRBJ2-5; no reliable D call. The V and J ends lost 6 bases and 7 bases respectively, with 12 bases between them. Germline CDR1 KGHSH, CDR2 LQKENI. This CDR3 contains 12 residues.

The chain uses TRBV3-1 (or the pseudogene TRBV3-2) and TRBJ1-6, with D perhaps TRBD1 (6 bases). The CDR3 totals 15 residues. Germline V gene lookup returns CDR1 LGHDT and CDR2 YNNKEL (reference sequence). The V end was cut by 2 bases, the J end by 7 bases, with 12 bases between. The CDR3, as DNA: TGTGCCAGCAGCCAATACACCGGGGGCAATTCACCCCTCCACTTT. It codes for CASSQYTGGNSPLHF.

The chain employs TRBV6-4 and TRBJ1-5; the D gene is possibly TRBD1 (6 bases). The germline V gene has CDR1 MRHNA and CDR2 SNTAGT. Trimming left V 6 bases short and J 0 bases short, with 15 bases between. The CDR3 runs to 16 residues. This CDR3 reads CASRDSDLYSNQPQHF. In nucleotides, the CDR3 is TGTGCCAGCAGGGACAGCGACCTCTATAGCAATCAGCCCCAGCATTTT.

V is TRBV15 and J is TRBJ2-5; tentatively, D is TRBD1 or TRBD2 (5 bases each). V lost 0 bases to trimming and J lost 2 bases, with 10 bases between them. The CDR3 totals 15 residues. Germline V gene lookup returns CDR1 LNHNV and CDR2 YYDKDF (reference sequence). In nucleotides, the CDR3 is TGTGCCACCAGCAGAGATCGGGGCCCTCAAGAGACCCAGTACTTC. It is translated as CATSRDRGPQETQYF.

The chain has TRBV27 and TRBJ1-4; D is ambiguous. V dropped 5 bases and J dropped 5 bases, with 12 bases sitting between them. This CDR3 has 14 residues. Per the germline V gene, CDR1 is MNHEY and CDR2 is SMNVEV (reference sequence). The CDR3 nucleotides read TGTGCCAGCAGTCTAGATGGTGGGAATGAAAAACTGTTTTTT. Amino acid sequence: CASSLDGGNEKLFF. Full variable domain (remainder filled in from reference TRBV27 and TRBJ1-4): EAQVTQNPRYLITVTGKKLTVTCSQNMNHEYMSWYRQDPGLGLRQIYYSMNVEVTDKGDVPEGYKVSRKEKRNFPLILESPSPNQTSLYFCASSLDGGNEKLFFGSGTQLSVL.

This chain uses TRBV4-1 with TRBJ1-6; possibly TRBD1 for D (5 bases). The length of the CDR3 is 15 residues. V was cut by 1 base and J by 9 bases, with 13 bases left in between. The germline V gene encodes CDR1 MGHRA and CDR2 YSYEKL. DNA for the CDR3: TGCGCCAGCAGCCAAGCGATAGGCGGGGGTTCACCCCTCCACTTT. This codes for CASSQAIGGGSPLHF.